This T cell receptor beta chain was profiled in a study of blood T cells in healthy people across ages. The CDR3 is made up of 14 amino acids. With 7 bases removed from V and 8 bases from J, the gap between germline ends came to 22 bases. Germline V lookup: CDR1 SQVTM, CDR2 ANQGSEA. This clonotype has at least ten counts. Antigen specificity is unknown. Per sample, a minimum of 6 million PBMCs were isolated. Findings and caveats of the study: Both naive CD4+ cell counts and diversity were greater in long-lived donors than in aged donors.

Through a sample-barcoded 5' primer and a J-beta primer mix, a second PCR was run for roughly 6 to 11 cycles. Tagging of each cDNA molecule was performed by a template-switch adaptor with 12 random nucleotides. TCRdb fed the 5' RACE reads into MiXCR, producing one record per CDR3 protein. The table shows 1.5 million to 2 million distinct CDR3 sequences, with roughly 27% occurring only once. V gene TRBV29-1 combines with J gene TRBJ2-3; tentatively, D is TRBD1 (5 bases). The sequencing sample was made of blood. This TCR came from a young woman in good health. The CDR3 DNA follows: TGCAGCGGCTTAGCCTCTGGGGCCTCCACTACGCAGTATTTT. Encoded protein: CSGLASGASTTQYF.